This T cell receptor (beta chain) was sequenced during a study of blood T cell repertoires in COVID-19. Study-wide context: The samples span acute and convalescent COVID-19 from the United States, Italy and Spain.

Germline V gene lookup returns CDR1 SNHLY and CDR2 FYNNEI. The length of the CDR3 is 15 residues. Unmatched junction bases numbered 7, after V lost 6 bases and J lost 1 base. Sequencing used immunoSEQ multiplex PCR; TCRdb keeps in-frame clones, though not all of them. Among some 44,000 clones listed, about nine tenths were seen once. The receptor was isolated from a man in his sixties with active COVID-19. Sequencing was carried out using peripheral blood. This sequence joins TRBV2 and TRBJ1-1; 8 bases are a match to TRBD1. The CDR3 bases are TGTGCCAGCAGAGAGACAGGGGTCCCGAACACTGAAGCTTTCTTT. Amino acid sequence: CASRETGVPNTEAFF.